This TCR beta chain appears in the sequencing data of a study of T cell responses to AZD1222 COVID-19 vaccine. Method: immunoSEQ multiplex PCR; TCRdb's copy keeps in-frame clones and lacks some. The repertoire consists of about 81,000 clones, with 70% to 90% occurring once and the leading ten covering approximately 3.6%. The sample consisted of peripheral blood, taken 28 days after the second AZD1222 dose. The receptor comes from an adult who received the AZD1222 COVID-19 vaccine.

CDR3 sequence: CASNKGGQSYEQYF. CDR3 DNA: TGTGCCAGCAACAAGGGGGGACAGTCCTACGAGCAGTACTTC. The chain carries TRBV21-1 and TRBJ2-7; the table's D gene call, TRBD1, was not cross checked with the DNA. TRBV21-1 is a recognized pseudogene. CDR3 size: 14 residues.